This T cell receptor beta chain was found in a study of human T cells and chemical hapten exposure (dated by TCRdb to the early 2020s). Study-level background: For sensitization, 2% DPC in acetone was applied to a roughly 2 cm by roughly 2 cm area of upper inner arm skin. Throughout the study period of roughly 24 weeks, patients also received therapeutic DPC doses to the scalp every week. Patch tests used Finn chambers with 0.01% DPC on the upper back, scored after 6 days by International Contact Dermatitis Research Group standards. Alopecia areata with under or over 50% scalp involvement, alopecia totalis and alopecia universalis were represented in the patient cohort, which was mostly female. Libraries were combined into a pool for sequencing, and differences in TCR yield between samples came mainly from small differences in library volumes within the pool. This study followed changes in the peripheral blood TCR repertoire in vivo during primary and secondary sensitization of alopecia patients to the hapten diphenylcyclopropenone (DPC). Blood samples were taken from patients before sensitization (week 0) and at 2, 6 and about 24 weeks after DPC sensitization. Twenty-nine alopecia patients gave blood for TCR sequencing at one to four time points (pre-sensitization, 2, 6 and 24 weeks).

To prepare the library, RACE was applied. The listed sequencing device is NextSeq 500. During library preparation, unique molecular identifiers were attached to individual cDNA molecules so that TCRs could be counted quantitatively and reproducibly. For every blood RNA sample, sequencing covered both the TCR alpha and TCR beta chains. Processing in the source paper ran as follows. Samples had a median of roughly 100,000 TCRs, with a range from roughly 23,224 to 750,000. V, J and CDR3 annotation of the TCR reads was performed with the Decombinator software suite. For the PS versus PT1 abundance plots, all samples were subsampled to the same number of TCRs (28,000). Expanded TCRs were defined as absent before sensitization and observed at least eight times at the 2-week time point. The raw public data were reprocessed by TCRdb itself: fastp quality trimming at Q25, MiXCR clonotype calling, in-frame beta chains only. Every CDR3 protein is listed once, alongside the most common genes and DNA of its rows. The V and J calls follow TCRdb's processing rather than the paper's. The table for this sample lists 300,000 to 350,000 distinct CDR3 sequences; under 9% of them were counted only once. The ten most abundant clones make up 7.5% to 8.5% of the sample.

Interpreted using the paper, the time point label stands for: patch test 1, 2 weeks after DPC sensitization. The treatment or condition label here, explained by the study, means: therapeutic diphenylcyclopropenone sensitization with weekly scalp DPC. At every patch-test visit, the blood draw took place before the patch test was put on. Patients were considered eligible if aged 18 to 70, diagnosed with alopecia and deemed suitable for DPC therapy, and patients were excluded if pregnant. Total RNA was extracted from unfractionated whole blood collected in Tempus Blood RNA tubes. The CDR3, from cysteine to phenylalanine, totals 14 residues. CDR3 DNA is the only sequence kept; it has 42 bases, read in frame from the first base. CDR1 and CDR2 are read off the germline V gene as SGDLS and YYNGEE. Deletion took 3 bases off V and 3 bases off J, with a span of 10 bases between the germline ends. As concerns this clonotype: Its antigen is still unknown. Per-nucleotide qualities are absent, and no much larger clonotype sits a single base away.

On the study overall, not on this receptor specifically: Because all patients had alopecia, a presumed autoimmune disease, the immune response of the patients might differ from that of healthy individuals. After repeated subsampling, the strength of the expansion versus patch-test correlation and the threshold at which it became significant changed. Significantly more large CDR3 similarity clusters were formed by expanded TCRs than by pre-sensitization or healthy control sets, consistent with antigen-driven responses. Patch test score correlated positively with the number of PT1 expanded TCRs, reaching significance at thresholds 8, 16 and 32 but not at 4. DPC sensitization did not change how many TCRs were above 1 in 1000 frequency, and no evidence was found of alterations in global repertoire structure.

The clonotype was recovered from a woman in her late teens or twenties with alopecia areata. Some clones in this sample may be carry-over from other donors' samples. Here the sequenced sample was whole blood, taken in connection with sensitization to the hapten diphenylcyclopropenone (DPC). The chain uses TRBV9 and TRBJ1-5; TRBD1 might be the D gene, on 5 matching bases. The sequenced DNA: TGTGCCAGCAGCGCATTAGGGGTCAATCAGCCCCAGCATTTT. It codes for CASSALGVNQPQHF.